This T cell receptor (beta chain) was captured by sequencing in a study of CD8+CD57+ T cells in acquired aplastic anemia. Study information: An average of roughly 2.9 ug of DNA was obtained from sorted CD4+ and CD8+ cells. CD4+ reads averaged around 10 million in healthy donors. Whole-study results and caveats: Patients and controls were found to share 25 to 30 CD8+ CDR3 sequences.

A remark on this clonotype: The antigen is undetermined. A read error is likely, as this CDR3 ends without the conserved phenylalanine or tryptophan. The limits of the CDR3 on the DNA are not certain, so only TCRdb's listed CDR3 is given.

The CDR3 extends over 13 residues, inclusive of both ends. Germline V gene lookup returns CDR1 SGDLS and CDR2 YYNGEE. Genomic DNA provided the template from which TCR beta VDJ and CDR3 profiles were obtained. In TCRdb, the reads were re-called with MiXCR into one record per CDR3 protein. Of hundreds of thousands of distinct CDR3 sequences listed, around 68% are singletons. Sequencing was performed on sorted CD4+, CD8+, or CD8+CD57+ T cells (not recorded which) from PBMCs. The chain employs TRBV9 and TRBJ1-1; TRBD1 is the table's D call, not checked against the DNA. This receptor was taken from a human donor in good health, serving as a control. CDR3 loop: CASSMWTRSSMAI.